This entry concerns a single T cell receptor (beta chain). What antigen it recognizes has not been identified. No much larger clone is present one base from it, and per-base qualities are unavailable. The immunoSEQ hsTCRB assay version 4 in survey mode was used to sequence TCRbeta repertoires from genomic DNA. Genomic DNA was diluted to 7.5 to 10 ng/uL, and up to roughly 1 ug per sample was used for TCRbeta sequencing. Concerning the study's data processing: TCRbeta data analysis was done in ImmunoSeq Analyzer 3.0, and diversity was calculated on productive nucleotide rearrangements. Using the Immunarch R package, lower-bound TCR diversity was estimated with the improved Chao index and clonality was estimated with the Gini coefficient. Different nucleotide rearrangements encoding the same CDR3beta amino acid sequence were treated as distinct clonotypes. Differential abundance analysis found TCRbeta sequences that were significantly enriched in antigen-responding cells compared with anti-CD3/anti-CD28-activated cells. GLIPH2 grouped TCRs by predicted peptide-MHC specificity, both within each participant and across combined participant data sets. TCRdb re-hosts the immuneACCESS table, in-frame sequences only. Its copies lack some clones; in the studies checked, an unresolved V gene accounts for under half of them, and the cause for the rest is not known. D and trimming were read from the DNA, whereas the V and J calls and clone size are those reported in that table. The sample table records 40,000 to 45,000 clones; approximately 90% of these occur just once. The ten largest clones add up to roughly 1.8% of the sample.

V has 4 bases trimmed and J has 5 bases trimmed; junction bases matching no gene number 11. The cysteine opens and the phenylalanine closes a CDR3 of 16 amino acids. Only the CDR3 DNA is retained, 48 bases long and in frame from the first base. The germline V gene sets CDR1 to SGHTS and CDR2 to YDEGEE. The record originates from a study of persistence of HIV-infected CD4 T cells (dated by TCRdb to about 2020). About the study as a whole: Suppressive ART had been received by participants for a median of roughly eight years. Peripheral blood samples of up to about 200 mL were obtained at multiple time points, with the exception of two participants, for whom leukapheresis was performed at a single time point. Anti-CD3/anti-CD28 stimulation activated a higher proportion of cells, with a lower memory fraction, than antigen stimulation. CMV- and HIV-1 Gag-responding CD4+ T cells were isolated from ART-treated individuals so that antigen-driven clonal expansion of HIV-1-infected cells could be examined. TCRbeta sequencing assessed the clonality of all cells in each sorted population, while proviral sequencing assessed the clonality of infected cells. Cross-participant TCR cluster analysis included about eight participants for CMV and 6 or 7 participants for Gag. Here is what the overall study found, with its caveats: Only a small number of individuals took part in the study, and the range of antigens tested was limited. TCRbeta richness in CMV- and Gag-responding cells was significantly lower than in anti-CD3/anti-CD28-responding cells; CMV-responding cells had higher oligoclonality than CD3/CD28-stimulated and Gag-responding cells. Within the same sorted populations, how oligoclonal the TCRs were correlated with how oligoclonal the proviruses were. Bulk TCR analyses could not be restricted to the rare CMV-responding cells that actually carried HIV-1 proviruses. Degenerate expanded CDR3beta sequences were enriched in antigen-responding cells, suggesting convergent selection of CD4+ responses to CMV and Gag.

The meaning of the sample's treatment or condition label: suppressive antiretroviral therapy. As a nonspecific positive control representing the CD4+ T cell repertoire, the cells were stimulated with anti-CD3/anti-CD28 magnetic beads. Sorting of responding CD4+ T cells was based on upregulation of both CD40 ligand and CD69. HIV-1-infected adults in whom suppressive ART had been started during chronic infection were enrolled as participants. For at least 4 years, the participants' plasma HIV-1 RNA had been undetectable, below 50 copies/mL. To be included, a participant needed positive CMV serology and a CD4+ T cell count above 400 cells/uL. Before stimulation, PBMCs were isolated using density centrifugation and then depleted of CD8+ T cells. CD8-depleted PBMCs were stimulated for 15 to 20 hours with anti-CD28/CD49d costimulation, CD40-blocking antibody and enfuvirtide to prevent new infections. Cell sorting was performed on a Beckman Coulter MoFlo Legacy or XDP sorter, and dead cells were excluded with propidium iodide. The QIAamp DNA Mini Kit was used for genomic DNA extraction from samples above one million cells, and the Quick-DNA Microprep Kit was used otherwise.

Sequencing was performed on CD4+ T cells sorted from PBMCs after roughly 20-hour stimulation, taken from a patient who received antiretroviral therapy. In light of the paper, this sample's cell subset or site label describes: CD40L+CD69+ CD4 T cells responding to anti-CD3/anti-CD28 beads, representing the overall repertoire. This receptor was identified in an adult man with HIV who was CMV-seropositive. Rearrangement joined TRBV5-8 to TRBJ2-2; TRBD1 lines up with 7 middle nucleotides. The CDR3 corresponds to CASSRATGSGTGELFF. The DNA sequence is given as TGTGCCAGCAGCCGAGCGACAGGGTCGGGGACCGGGGAGCTGTTTTTT.